The T cell receptor (beta chain) described here comes from a study of blood T cell repertoires in COVID-19. Study as a whole: There were acute and convalescent COVID-19 samples, and they came from the United States, Italy and Spain. In each case, the material was cDNA or gDNA derived from T cells, B-cell-depleted T cells, or PBMCs.

Study processing details: Reference gene primer amplification yielded estimated nucleated cell counts. Using immunoSEQ multiplex PCR, the repertoire was profiled, and TCRdb retains in-frame clones only, with some absent. V and J calls plus clone size are reproduced from that table; the DNA served to infer D and trimming. This table holds about 41,000 clones, roughly nine tenths found once. Germline CDR1 and CDR2: KGHSH and LQKENI. Trimming took 5 bases from V and 5 from J; bases not matched to a gene: 8. The CDR3 has 14 amino acids. V gene TRBV18 combines with J gene TRBJ1-2; 7 bases are a match to TRBD1. This receptor was taken from a man between 60 and 75 years old with acute or convalescent COVID-19. The material sequenced was peripheral blood. Here the CDR3 DNA reads TGTGCCAGCTCAGGGAGACAGGGAAGTTATGGCTACACCTTC. As protein: CASSGRQGSYGYTF.